The clone carrying this T cell receptor beta chain came up once. The data were produced by immunoSEQ multiplex PCR, yet TCRdb's version contains in-frame clones alone and is incomplete. The sample has some 70,000 clones, approximately 79% seen once. The record originates from a study of blood T cell repertoires in COVID-19. V lost 0 bases and J lost 6, with 10 bases in between. CDR1 and CDR2 from the germline V gene are SGHNT and YYREEE (reference sequence). The CDR3 is made up of 14 amino acids. The sequenced material came from peripheral blood. The TCR comes from a woman aged 45-65 years with acute or convalescent COVID-19. The chain couples TRBV5-4 to TRBJ2-1; D might be TRBD2 (6 bases). CDR3 coding DNA: TGTGCCAGCAGCTTGGTGGGACTTATCAATGAGCAGTTCTTC. Translated, it gives CASSLVGLINEQFF.